What follows describes a single T cell receptor beta chain. The data were taken from a study of blood T cell repertoires in COVID-19. Study summary: Sample material is recorded as cDNA or gDNA derived from T cells, B-cell-depleted T cells, or PBMCs.

Germline CDR1 reads SGHRS; CDR2 reads YFSETQ. CDR3 size: 15 residues. Trimming removed 2 bases at V and 7 bases at J, with 13 bases between. Clones were read by immunoSEQ multiplex PCR, and TCRdb kept only the in-frame ones, dropping some. The profile shows around 200,000 clones, 86% of them singletons. The sequenced material came from peripheral blood. V gene TRBV5-1 combines with J gene TRBJ1-6; D may be TRBD1 (6 bases). The receptor was isolated from an older woman with COVID-19, enrolled during active disease. The CDR3 region is CASSLAWQGNSPLHF. The CDR3 DNA follows: TGCGCCAGCAGCTTAGCATGGCAGGGGAATTCACCCCTCCACTTT. The full variable domain, completed using reference TRBV5-1 and TRBJ1-6, is KAGVTQTPRYLIKTRGQQVTLSCSPISGHRSVSWYQQTPGQGLQFLFEYFSETQRNKGNFPGRFSGRQFSNSRSEMNVSTLELGDSALYLCASSLAWQGNSPLHFGNGTRLTVT.